The 26 T cell receptor beta chains given below trace back to one sample, sequenced in a study of blood T cell repertoires in COVID-19. Assay used: immunoSEQ multiplex PCR; TCRdb lists only in-frame clones, some missing. The sample records over 110,000 clones, approximately 80% being singletons. Sequencing was carried out using peripheral blood. All receptors come from a woman aged 55-70 years with acute or convalescent COVID-19.

In its sample, this clone was seen once. The chain has TRBV20-1 and TRBJ1-5; the match to TRBD1 covers 10 bases. The germline gives CDR1 DFQATT, CDR2 SNEGSKA (reference sequence). Trimming removed 3 bases from V and 5 bases from J; junction bases left unmatched: 1. The CDR3 is 13 residues long. This CDR3 reads CSASGQGDQPQHF. The CDR3, as DNA: TGCAGTGCTAGTGGACAGGGGGATCAGCCCCAGCATTTT.

The chain uses TRBV19 and TRBJ1-1, with D maybe TRBD1 (6 bases). CDR1 and CDR2 from the germline V gene are LNHDA and SQIVND (reference sequence). Deletions cut 1 base from V and 6 bases from J, with 12 bases between. This CDR3 comprises 14 residues. CDR3 sequence reads: CASSIGDRRAEAFF. The CDR3 nucleotides read TGTGCCAGTAGTATAGGCGACAGGCGCGCTGAAGCTTTCTTT.

The rearrangement uses TRBV7-9 and TRBJ1-5; perhaps TRBD1 as D (5 bases). The CDR3 has 17 residues. V was cut by 1 base and J by 0 bases, with 13 bases left in between. Germline-derived CDR1 and CDR2 are SEHNR and FQNEAQ (reference sequence). This chain's CDR3 is CASSLVLGEVSNQPQHF. The CDR3 DNA follows: TGTGCCAGCAGCTTAGTTTTAGGGGAGGTTAGCAATCAGCCCCAGCATTTT.

This chain uses TRBV5-1 with TRBJ2-7, with 8 bases identical to TRBD1. The CDR3 consists of 15 residues. Germline CDR1 and CDR2: SGHRS and YFSETQ. J gave up 3 bases and V 0 bases, and 5 bases lay outside the gene matches. The CDR3: CASSLAWDRIYEQYF. As DNA, the CDR3 is TGCGCCAGCAGCTTGGCCTGGGACAGGATCTACGAGCAGTACTTC.

The CDR3: CASSIGGYGYEQYF. CDR3 nucleotide sequence: TGTGCCAGTAGTATCGGAGGGTACGGCTACGAGCAGTACTTC. The gene calls are TRBV19 and TRBJ2-7, with D possibly being TRBD2 (6 bases). The CDR3 consists of 14 residues. The V gene's germline CDR1 is LNHDA and CDR2 SQIVND (reference sequence). V lost 3 bases and J lost 3, with 12 bases in between.

The chain employs TRBV20-1 and TRBJ1-2, with TRBD1 matching 8 bases. Germline V CDR1 and CDR2: DFQATT, SNEGSKA (reference sequence). The CDR3 spans 11 residues. The ends lost 6 bases at V and 8 bases at J; junction bases unmatched: 5. This CDR3 is CSASGGPGYTF. The CDR3 DNA sequence: TGCAGTGCGTCAGGGGGCCCCGGCTACACCTTC.

This chain connects TRBV19 to TRBJ1-3, with D unresolved. With 3 bases removed from V and 4 bases from J, the gap between germline ends came to 7 bases. CDR3 length: 13 residues. CDR1 and CDR2 from the germline V gene are LNHDA and SQIVND (reference sequence). This chain's CDR3 is CASSMGNGNTIYF. DNA of the CDR3: TGTGCCAGTAGTATGGGCAACGGAAACACCATATATTTT.

The chain combines TRBV19 with TRBJ1-2; the D gene is possibly TRBD1 (5 bases). Germline V gene lookup returns CDR1 LNHDA and CDR2 SQIVND (reference sequence). This CDR3 has 12 residues. Trimming pared 6 bases from V and 3 bases from J, leaving 8 bases between. The chain's CDR3 is CASRPTDYGYTF. The CDR3 DNA sequence: TGTGCCAGTAGGCCGACAGACTATGGCTACACCTTC.

The V call is TRBV10-3, the J call TRBJ2-7, with D hard to call. The ends were cut back, 1 base at V and 0 bases at J, with 10 bases in the middle. This CDR3 has 15 residues. Germline assignment: CDR1 ENHRY and CDR2 SYGVKD. The CDR3 protein is CAISEYLQSSYEQYF. CDR3 DNA: TGTGCCATCAGTGAGTATTTACAGAGCTCCTACGAGCAGTACTTC.

The chain recombines TRBV5-8 with TRBJ2-7, with D hard to call. The V and J ends lost 0 bases and 5 bases respectively, with 12 bases between them. Germline assignment: CDR1 SGHTS and CDR2 YDEGEE. The length of the CDR3 is 14 residues. The CDR3, as DNA: TGTGCCAGCAGCTTGGAGCCAGGATGGGACGAGCAGTACTTC. Protein: CASSLEPGWDEQYF.

The chain couples TRBV7-2 to TRBJ1-2, with 7 bases fitting TRBD1. This CDR3 comprises 13 residues. Germline V lookup: CDR1 SGHTA, CDR2 FQGNSA. V shed 4 bases and J 8 bases; nucleotides not matched to a gene: 7. This chain's CDR3 is CASSWTTGEGYTF. In nucleotides, the CDR3 is TGTGCCAGCAGCTGGACTACAGGGGAAGGCTACACCTTC.

V is TRBV28 and J is TRBJ1-2; 7 nucleotides align to TRBD1. CDR3 length: 16 amino acids. Trimming cost V 2 bases and J 5 bases; bases outside gene matches: 11. Germline V gives CDR1 MDHEN, CDR2 SYDVKM. The CDR3 protein is CASSLRPGGFGYGYTF. CDR3 DNA sequence: TGTGCCAGCAGTTTAAGGCCAGGGGGTTTTGGATATGGCTACACCTTC.

V usage is TRBV5-4 and J usage is TRBJ2-5, with TRBD1 matching 7 bases. Trimming took 4 bases from V and 1 from J; bases not matched to a gene: 7. The CDR3 length is 15 residues. CDR1 is SGHNT, CDR2 YYREEE, per germline (reference sequence). In nucleotides, the CDR3 is TGTGCCAGCAGCCTCAAAGGGGGCAGCCAAGAGACCCAGTACTTC. As protein: CASSLKGGSQETQYF.

V is TRBV7-9 and J is TRBJ1-1; D unclear. V gave up 1 base and J gave up 10 bases, with 10 bases separating them. Looked up from germline, CDR1 is SEHNR and CDR2 is FQNEAQ (reference sequence). The CDR3 extends over 12 amino acids. Written as DNA, the CDR3 is TGTGCCAGCAGCTTAGGAGGGAAGAGAGCTTTCTTT. Amino acid sequence: CASSLGGKRAFF.

This chain's CDR3 is CASSAAGAGANVLTF. As DNA, the CDR3 is TGTGCCAGCAGCGCCGCGGGGGCTGGGGCCAACGTCCTGACTTTC. The chain recombines TRBV7-9 with TRBJ2-6, with 7 bases fitting TRBD2. V was clipped by 5 bases and J by 2 bases; unmatched bases: 3. Germline V gene sequence: CDR1 SEHNR, CDR2 FQNEAQ (reference sequence). This CDR3 spans 15 amino acids.

The chain recombines TRBV6-6 with TRBJ1-4, with 9 bases matching TRBD1. The CDR3 sequence is 14 residues long. Germline CDR1 reads MNHNY; CDR2 reads SVGAGI (reference sequence). Trimming at V came to 5 bases and at J to 12 bases, leaving 10 bases not matched to a gene. For the CDR3, the DNA is TGTGCCAGCAGTGAGTCGGGACAGGGAGGGGAACTGTTTTTT. Residues: CASSESGQGGELFF.

The chain couples TRBV6-2 or TRBV6-3 to TRBJ2-7; D remains unclear. From germline, CDR1 is MNHEY and CDR2 SVGEGT. V was shortened by 2 bases and J by 2 bases, with 16 bases between the two germline ends. The CDR3 runs 16 residues. CDR3 loop: CASSYPPGRSPYEQYF. CDR3 nucleotides: TGTGCCAGCAGTTACCCTCCCGGTCGTAGCCCCTACGAGCAGTACTTC.

The gene calls are TRBV15 and TRBJ1-2; D might be TRBD1 (6 bases). V was clipped by 1 base and J by 1 base, with 13 bases between them. Germline V CDR1 and CDR2: LNHNV, YYDKDF (reference sequence). The CDR3 sequence is 16 residues long. CDR3 sequence: CATSRVHGQFNYGYTF. CDR3 DNA sequence: TGTGCCACCAGCAGAGTTCATGGACAGTTTAACTATGGCTACACCTTC.

This clone was counted many times. The chain joins TRBV7-3 to TRBJ1-1, with a weak D call TRBD1 (5 bases). Germline V gives CDR1 SGHTA, CDR2 FQGTGA. Trimming removed 7 bases at V and 11 bases at J, with 11 bases between. This CDR3 region has 10 residues. CDR3 loop: CASTQGDAFF. The CDR3 bases are TGTGCCAGCACCCAGGGTGACGCTTTCTTT. Full variable domain (missing parts from reference TRBV7-3 and TRBJ1-1): GAGVSQTPSNKVTEKGKYVELRCDPISGHTALYWYRQSLGQGPEFLIYFQGTGAADDSGLPNDRFFAVRPEGSVSTLKIQRTERGDSAVYLCASTQGDAFFGQGTRLTVV.

CDR3 amino acids: CATIYQETQYF. DNA of the CDR3: TGTGCCACCATCTATCAAGAGACCCAGTACTTC. The chain carries TRBV27 and TRBJ2-5; no clear D gene. The CDR3 sequence is 11 residues long. V lost 10 bases and J lost 2, with 8 bases in between. The germline gives CDR1 MNHEY, CDR2 SMNVEV (reference sequence).

This chain uses TRBV28 with TRBJ1-2, with a possible D match to TRBD1 (5 bases). V shed 7 bases and J shed 2 bases, with 14 bases lying between them. This CDR3 is built from 14 residues. Germline V lookup: CDR1 MDHEN, CDR2 SYDVKM. The CDR3 nucleotides are TGTGCCAGCACCTTGACAGCGATCAACTATGGCTACACCTTC. Translated: CASTLTAINYGYTF.

The chain carries TRBV19 and TRBJ1-5; D is unclear. In germline, CDR1 is LNHDA, CDR2 SQIVND (reference sequence). The ends were cut back, 2 bases at V and 4 bases at J, with 3 bases in the middle. The CDR3 contains 12 residues. CDR3 bases: TGTGCCAGTAGTATACAGAATCAGCCCCAGCATTTT. Protein sequence: CASSIQNQPQHF.

The chain combines TRBV20-1 with TRBJ2-3; 8 positions agree with TRBD2. The CDR3 totals 13 residues. Per the germline V gene, CDR1 is DFQATT and CDR2 is SNEGSKA (reference sequence). Trimming cost V 3 bases and J 5 bases; bases outside gene matches: 4. The CDR3 sequence: CSASPLAGDTQYF. The CDR3 DNA follows: TGCAGTGCTAGTCCGCTAGCGGGAGATACGCAGTATTTT.

The V gene is TRBV18, the J gene TRBJ2-7; TRBD2 agrees at 10 bases. The CDR3 runs to 16 residues. The junction had 11 bases not matched to a gene; V was cut back by 6 bases and J by 3 bases. Germline-derived CDR1 and CDR2 are KGHSH and LQKENI. The CDR3 nucleotides are TGTGCCAGCTCCCCCGGGAGCGGGAGGGCCCTCTACGAGCAGTACTTC. As protein: CASSPGSGRALYEQYF.

This sequence joins TRBV10-3 and TRBJ1-6, with 10 bases lining up with TRBD1. The CDR3 sequence is 13 residues long. The germline CDR1 and CDR2 sequences are ENHRY and SYGVKD. Trimming cost V 8 bases and J 10 bases; bases outside gene matches: 5. For the CDR3, the DNA is TGTGCCATCGAGACGGACAGGGGGTCACCCCTCCACTTT. This encodes CAIETDRGSPLHF.

The chain uses TRBV5-1 and TRBJ1-3; TRBD1 is a possible D gene (6 bases). Germline V gives CDR1 SGHRS, CDR2 YFSETQ. The CDR3 loop spans 17 amino acids. The V end was cut by 4 bases, the J end by 0 bases, with 17 bases between. The CDR3 loop reads CASSLDRTELSGNTIYF. CDR3 coding DNA: TGCGCCAGCAGCCTGGACCGGACAGAGCTCTCTGGAAACACCATATATTTT.